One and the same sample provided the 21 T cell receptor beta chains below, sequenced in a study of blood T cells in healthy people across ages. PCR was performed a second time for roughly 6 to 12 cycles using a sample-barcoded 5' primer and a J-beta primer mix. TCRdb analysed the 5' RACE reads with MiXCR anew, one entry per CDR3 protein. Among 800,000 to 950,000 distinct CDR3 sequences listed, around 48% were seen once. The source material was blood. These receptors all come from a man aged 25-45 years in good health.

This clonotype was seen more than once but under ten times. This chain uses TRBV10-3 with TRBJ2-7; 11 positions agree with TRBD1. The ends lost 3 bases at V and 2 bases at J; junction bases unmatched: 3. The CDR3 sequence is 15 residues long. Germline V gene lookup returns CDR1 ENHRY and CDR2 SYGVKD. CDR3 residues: CAISDVGQGAYEQYF. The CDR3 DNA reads TGTGCCATCAGTGACGTGGGACAGGGGGCCTACGAGCAGTACTTC.

The CDR3, as DNA: TGTGCCAGCAGCCCAGTTGGATCAGATACGCAGTATTTT. This gives the protein CASSPVGSDTQYF. The V call is TRBV6-2 or TRBV6-3, the J call TRBJ2-3, with D uncertain. Between the trimmed V and J ends, which lost 6 bases and 4 bases, there was a span of 11 bases. CDR3 length: 13 residues. Germline V gene lookup returns CDR1 MNHEY and CDR2 SVGEGT.

Here the CDR3 DNA reads TGCAGTGCTAGTTACAGGGGTGCCTACGAGCAGTACTTC. Protein sequence: CSASYRGAYEQYF. The rearrangement uses TRBV20-1 and TRBJ2-4; TRBD1 agrees at 7 bases. Matching the DNA end better, TRBJ2-7 makes the J call doubtful. This CDR3 comprises 13 residues. CDR1 and CDR2 (germline): DFQATT, SNEGSKA (reference sequence).

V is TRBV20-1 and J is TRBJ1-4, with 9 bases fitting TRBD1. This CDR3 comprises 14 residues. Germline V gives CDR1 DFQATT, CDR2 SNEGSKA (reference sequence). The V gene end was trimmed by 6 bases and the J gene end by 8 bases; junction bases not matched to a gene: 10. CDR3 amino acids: CSANSGQGREKLFF. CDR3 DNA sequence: TGCAGTGCCAACTCGGGACAGGGCCGGGAAAAACTGTTTTTT.

The CDR3 sequence: CAWSVSEKLFF. CDR3 nucleotide sequence: TGTGCCTGGAGTGTATCTGAAAAACTGTTTTTT. This chain connects TRBV30 to TRBJ1-4; D not certain. This CDR3 comprises 11 residues. With 0 bases removed from V and 7 bases from J, the gap between germline ends came to 3 bases. CDR1 is GTSNPN and CDR2 is SVGIG in the germline V gene (reference sequence).

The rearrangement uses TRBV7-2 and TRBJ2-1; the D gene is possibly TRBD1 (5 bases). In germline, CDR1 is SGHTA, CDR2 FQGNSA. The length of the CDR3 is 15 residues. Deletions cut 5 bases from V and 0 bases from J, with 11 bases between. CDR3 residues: CASSHKTDSYNEQFF. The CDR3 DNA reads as TGTGCCAGCAGCCATAAGACAGACTCCTACAATGAGCAGTTCTTC.

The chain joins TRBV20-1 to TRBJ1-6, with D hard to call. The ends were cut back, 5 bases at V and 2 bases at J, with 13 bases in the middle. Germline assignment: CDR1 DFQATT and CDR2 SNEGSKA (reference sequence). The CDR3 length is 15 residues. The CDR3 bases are TGCAGTGCTTCCCGGCAGATTACCTATAATTCACCCCTCCACTTT. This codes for CSASRQITYNSPLHF.

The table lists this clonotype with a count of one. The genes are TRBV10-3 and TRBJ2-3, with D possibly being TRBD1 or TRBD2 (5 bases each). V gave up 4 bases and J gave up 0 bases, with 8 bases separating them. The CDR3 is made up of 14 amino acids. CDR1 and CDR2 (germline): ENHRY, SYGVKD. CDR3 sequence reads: CAISGGGSTDTQYF. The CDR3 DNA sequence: TGTGCCATCAGTGGGGGCGGGAGCACAGATACGCAGTATTTT.

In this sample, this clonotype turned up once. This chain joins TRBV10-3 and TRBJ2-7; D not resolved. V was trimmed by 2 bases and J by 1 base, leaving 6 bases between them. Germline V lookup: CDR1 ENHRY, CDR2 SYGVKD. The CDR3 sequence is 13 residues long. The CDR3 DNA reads TGTGCCATCAGTGAGGAGGAATCCTACGAGCAGTACTTC. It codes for CAISEEESYEQYF.

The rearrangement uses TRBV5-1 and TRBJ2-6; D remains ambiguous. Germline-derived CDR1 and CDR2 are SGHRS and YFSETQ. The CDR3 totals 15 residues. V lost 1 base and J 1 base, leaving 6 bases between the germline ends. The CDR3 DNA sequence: TGCGCCAGCAGCTTGACCAATTCTGGGGCCAACGTCCTGACTTTC. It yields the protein CASSLTNSGANVLTF.

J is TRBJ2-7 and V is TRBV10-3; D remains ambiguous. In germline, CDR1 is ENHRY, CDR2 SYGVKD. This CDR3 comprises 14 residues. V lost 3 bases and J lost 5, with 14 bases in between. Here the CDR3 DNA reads TGTGCCATCAGTGAATTAGCCGAAGGAAACGAGCAGTACTTC. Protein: CAISELAEGNEQYF.

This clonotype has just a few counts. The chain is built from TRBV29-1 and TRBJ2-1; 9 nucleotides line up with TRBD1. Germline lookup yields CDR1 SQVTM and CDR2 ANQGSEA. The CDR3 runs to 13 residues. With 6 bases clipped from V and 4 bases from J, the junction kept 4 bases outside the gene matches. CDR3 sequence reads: CSVGTGRYNEQFF. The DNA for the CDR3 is TGCAGCGTCGGGACAGGGAGGTACAATGAGCAGTTCTTC.

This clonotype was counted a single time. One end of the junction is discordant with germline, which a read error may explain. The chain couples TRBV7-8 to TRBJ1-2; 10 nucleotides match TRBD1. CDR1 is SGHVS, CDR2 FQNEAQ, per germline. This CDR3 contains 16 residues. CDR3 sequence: CASSLWTGGSHGGCTF. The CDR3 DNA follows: TGTGCCAGCAGCTTGTGGACAGGGGGGAGCCACGGTGGCTGCACCTTC.

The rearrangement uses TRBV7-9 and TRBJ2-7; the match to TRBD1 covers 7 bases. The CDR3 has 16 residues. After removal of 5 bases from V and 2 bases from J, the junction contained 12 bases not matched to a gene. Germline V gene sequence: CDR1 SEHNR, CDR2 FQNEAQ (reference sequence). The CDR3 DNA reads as TGTGCCAGCAGCAATGACAGGGACCCTGGGACCTACGAGCAGTACTTC. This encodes CASSNDRDPGTYEQYF.

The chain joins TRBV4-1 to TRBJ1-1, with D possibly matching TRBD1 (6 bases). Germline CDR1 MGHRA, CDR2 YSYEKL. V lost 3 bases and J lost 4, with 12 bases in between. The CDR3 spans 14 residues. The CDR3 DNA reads TGCGCCAGCAGCCAGCAGGGGTTGGGCACTGAAGCTTTCTTT. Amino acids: CASSQQGLGTEAFF.

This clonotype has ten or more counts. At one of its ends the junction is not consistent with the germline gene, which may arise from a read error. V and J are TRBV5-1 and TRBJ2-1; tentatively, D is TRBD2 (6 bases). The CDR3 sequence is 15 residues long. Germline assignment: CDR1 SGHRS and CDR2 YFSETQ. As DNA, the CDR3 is TGTGCCAGCAGCTTAGACGGGGGTTCCTACAATGAGCAGTTCTTC. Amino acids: CASSLDGGSYNEQFF.

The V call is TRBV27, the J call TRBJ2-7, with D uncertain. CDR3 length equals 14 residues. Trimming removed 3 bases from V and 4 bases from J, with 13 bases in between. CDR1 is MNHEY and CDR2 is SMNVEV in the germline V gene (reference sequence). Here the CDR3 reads CASSFARDLYEQYF. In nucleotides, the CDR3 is TGTGCCAGCAGTTTTGCCCGAGATCTGTACGAGCAGTACTTC.

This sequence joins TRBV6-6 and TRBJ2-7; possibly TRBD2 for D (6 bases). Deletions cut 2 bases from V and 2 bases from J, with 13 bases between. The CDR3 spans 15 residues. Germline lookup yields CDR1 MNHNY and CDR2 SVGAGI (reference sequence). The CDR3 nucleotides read TGTGCCAGCAGTTACCTGGGGCCGGGAGCCTACGAGCAGTACTTC. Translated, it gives CASSYLGPGAYEQYF.

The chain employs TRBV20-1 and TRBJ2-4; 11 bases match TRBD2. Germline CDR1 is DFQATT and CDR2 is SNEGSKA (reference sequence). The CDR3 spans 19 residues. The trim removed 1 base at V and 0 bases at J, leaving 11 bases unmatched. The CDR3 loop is CSARAGLAGNHLAKNIQYF. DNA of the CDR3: TGCAGTGCTAGAGCCGGACTAGCGGGTAACCATTTAGCCAAAAACATTCAGTACTTC.

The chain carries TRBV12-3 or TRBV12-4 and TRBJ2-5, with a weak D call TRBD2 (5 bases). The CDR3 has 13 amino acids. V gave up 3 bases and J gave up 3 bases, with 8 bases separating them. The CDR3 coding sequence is TGTGCCAGCAGTTTTCGGGAAGAAGAGACCCAGTACTTC. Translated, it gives CASSFREEETQYF.

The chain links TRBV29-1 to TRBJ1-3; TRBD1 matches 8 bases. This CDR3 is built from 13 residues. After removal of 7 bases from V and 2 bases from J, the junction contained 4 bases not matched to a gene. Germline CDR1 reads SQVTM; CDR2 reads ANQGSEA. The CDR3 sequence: CSAGTGAGNTIYF. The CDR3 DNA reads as TGCAGCGCTGGGACAGGCGCTGGAAACACCATATATTTT.